This TCR beta chain is from a study of blood T cell repertoires in COVID-19. Trimming cost V 4 bases and J 3 bases; bases outside gene matches: 9. The CDR3 totals 15 residues. Germline-derived CDR1 and CDR2 are LNHDA and SQIVND (reference sequence). Using immunoSEQ multiplex PCR, the repertoire was profiled, and TCRdb retains in-frame clones only, with some absent. The table lists 300,000 to 350,000 clones, approximately 88% of them singletons, with around 5% in the top ten. The sample comprised PBMCs or T cells enriched from blood (not recorded which). The genes are TRBV19 and TRBJ2-7; TRBD1 matches at 7 bases. This sequence originates from a man aged 25-45 years who had recovered from COVID-19. In DNA, the CDR3 is TGTGCCAGTAGTACTTCGGGACAGAGGTACTACGAGCAGTACTTC. Translation gives CASSTSGQRYYEQYF.